This T cell receptor beta chain was captured in a study of T cell responses to AZD1222 COVID-19 vaccine. The repertoire was sequenced with immunoSEQ multiplex PCR; TCRdb's copy has only in-frame clones and lacks some. The table shows some 190,000 clones, with about 93% occurring only once. The germline CDR1 and CDR2 sequences are LNHDA and SQIVND (reference sequence). Trimming cost V 6 bases and J 3 bases, with 12 bases left between them. The CDR3 spans 14 residues. The sequence was collected from an adult who received the AZD1222 COVID-19 vaccine. V and J are TRBV19 and TRBJ2-1; D gene unclear. The material was peripheral blood, obtained 28 days after the second AZD1222 dose. The CDR3 here is CASRMIPNYNEQFF. The CDR3 nucleotides are TGTGCCAGTAGGATGATACCCAACTACAATGAGCAGTTCTTC.